This TCR beta chain was sequenced for a study of regulatory T cells in long-lasting Graves disease. V was shortened by 2 bases and J by 4 bases, with 8 bases between the two germline ends. The CDR3 is made up of 12 amino acids. Germline loops: CDR1 DFQATT, CDR2 SNEGSKA (reference sequence). The time point was: persistent/refractory GD, antithyroid drugs over 5 years with positive TRAb. With RNA extracted from PBMCs as input, the TCR library was made. This clonotype occurred a few times. Assembly of TCR beta libraries relied on iRepertoire HTBI primers together with Arm-PCR of CDR3 regions. TCRdb used MiXCR to reprocess the multiplex PCR reads, holding one entry per CDR3 protein. The sample includes about 340,000 distinct CDR3 sequences, around 19% of them seen just once.

Specimen: peripheral blood mononuclear cells (PBMCs), collected when the disease was refractory, from a patient treated with antithyroid drugs. The chain employs TRBV20-1 and TRBJ2-5; D not certain. The source of this sequence is a female donor with Graves disease. The CDR3 nucleotides read TGCAGTGCTAGACGCGTGAGAGAGACCCAGTACTTC. Translated: CSARRVRETQYF.